This T cell receptor (beta chain) was retrieved from a study of T cells after yellow fever vaccination. Trimming took 6 bases from V and 3 from J, leaving 17 bases between them. This CDR3 region has 16 residues. Germline CDR1 and CDR2: SGHVS and FNYEAQ. TCRdb independently ran MiXCR on the 5' RACE reads; one entry per CDR3 protein. The table has some 500,000 distinct CDR3 sequences, less than 15% seen once. This clonotype was found a few times. The sequencing used PBMCs, collected on the day of the yellow fever booster vaccination. The J gene is TRBJ2-2, the V gene TRBV7-6; tentative D call: TRBD1 (6 bases). The TCR comes from a man aged 30-40 years who received the YFV17D yellow fever vaccine. The CDR3 sequence is CASRPNRGSYTGELFF. The CDR3 DNA is TGTGCCAGCAGACCGAATAGGGGGTCCTACACCGGGGAGCTGTTTTTT.